Below, 27 T cell receptor beta chains from the same sample are listed, as sequenced in a study of CXCR3-negative and CXCR3-positive naive CD8 T cells. General study findings and limits: Against CXCR3-negative naive cells, CXCR3-positive naive cells showed more hydrophobic TRB CDR3s.

The libraries of TRB cDNA were constructed through 5' RACE using UMI labels. Reprocessing the 5' RACE reads, TCRdb reports a single entry for every CDR3 protein and omits DNA. The sample yields roughly 100,000 distinct CDR3 sequences, of which the top ten take up 0.3% to 0.45%. These receptors have no identified antigens. Sequences were obtained from naive CXCR3+ CD8+ T cells from blood. Noted subset: CD45RO-CCR7+CD27+CD95- naive CD8+ T cells expressing CXCR3 (TNR3+). The receptors shown here come from a human donor in good health. Some clones in this sample may be carry-over from other donors' samples.

V gene TRBV4-2 combines with J gene TRBJ1-6. This CDR3 has 17 residues. Germline V gives CDR1 LGHNA, CDR2 YNFKEQ. CDR3: CASSQDVDSLGNSPLHF.

The chain recombines TRBV5-6 with TRBJ2-2. CDR1 and CDR2 from the germline V gene are SGHDT and YYEEEE. This CDR3 is built from 14 residues. The CDR3 is CASSQGVNTGELFF.

The chain links TRBV5-1 to TRBJ2-1; TCRdb's D gene call, TRBD1, goes unchecked for lack of DNA. This CDR3 spans 13 amino acids. Germline lookup yields CDR1 SGHRS and CDR2 YFSETQ. CDR3 loop: CASSSGSDNEQFF.

The rearrangement joins TRBV28 to TRBJ2-1. Germline V gene lookup returns CDR1 MDHEN and CDR2 SYDVKM. The CDR3 loop spans 14 amino acids. CDR3 loop: CATEPEAAYNEQFF.

The chain employs TRBV24-1 and TRBJ2-2; TCRdb calls TRBD1, which cannot be checked without DNA. The CDR3 is 17 residues long. CDR1 and CDR2 from the germline V gene are KGHDR and SFDVKD. CDR3: CATSEDTDKGRTGELFF.

This chain connects TRBV9 to TRBJ2-3. Germline V CDR1 and CDR2: SGDLS, YYNGEE. CDR3 length equals 14 residues. The CDR3 here is CASSGTASTDTQYF.

V usage is TRBV7-6 and J usage is TRBJ2-3. Germline values: CDR1 SGHVS, CDR2 FNYEAQ. The CDR3 is 12 amino acids. CDR3 sequence reads: CASSSGLSTQYF.

V is TRBV27 and J is TRBJ2-4; lacking DNA, the TRBD2 call made by TCRdb goes unchecked. There are 13 residues in the CDR3. In germline, CDR1 is MNHEY, CDR2 SMNVEV (reference sequence). The CDR3 sequence is CASSTPLADIQYF.

J is TRBJ2-1 and V is TRBV5-1; TCRdb names TRBD2, which stays unverified in the absence of DNA. Germline assignment: CDR1 SGHRS and CDR2 YFSETQ. CDR3 length: 17 amino acids. The CDR3: CASSPHIGTSGNNEQFF.

V usage is TRBV7-2 and J usage is TRBJ2-7; TCRdb indicates TRBD1, and absent DNA this call remains unverified. Germline CDR1 SGHTA, CDR2 FQGNSA. The CDR3 loop spans 15 amino acids. The CDR3 sequence: CASSIRWGAEYEQYF.

CDR3 region: CASSSRDNYEQYF. The chain joins TRBV28 to TRBJ2-7; TCRdb's assignment of TRBD1 cannot be checked, as there is no DNA. This CDR3 has 13 amino acids. Per the germline V gene, CDR1 is MDHEN and CDR2 is SYDVKM.

The chain links TRBV12-3 or TRBV12-4 to TRBJ1-1; no DNA is available, so the TRBD1 call from TCRdb remains unchecked. CDR3 length: 15 amino acids. The CDR3 protein is CASSHRQNADTEAFF.

The chain recombines TRBV7-9 with TRBJ2-5. CDR1 is SEHNR, CDR2 FQNEAQ, per germline (reference sequence). The CDR3 is 16 amino acids. CDR3 region: CASSLISSRLEETQYF. The full variable domain, its missing parts supplied by reference TRBV7-9 and TRBJ2-5, is DTGVSQNPRHKITKRGQNVTFRCDPISEHNRLYWYRQTLGQGPEFLTYFQNEAQLEKSRLLSDRFSAERPKGSFSTLEIQRTEQGDSAMYLCASSLISSRLEETQYFGPGTRLLVL.

The chain recombines TRBV28 with TRBJ2-7; TCRdb designates TRBD1, a call that cannot be tested without DNA. The germline gives CDR1 MDHEN, CDR2 SYDVKM. The CDR3 has 16 residues. This chain's CDR3 is CASSSTSDVPDPEQYF.

This sequence joins TRBV29-1 and TRBJ1-1. The CDR3 is 11 amino acids. CDR1 is SQVTM, CDR2 ANQGSEA, per germline. The chain's CDR3 is CSVLGSTEAFF.

The gene calls are TRBV12-3 or TRBV12-4 and TRBJ2-6. The CDR3 has 17 residues. The CDR3 reads CASSLDTLVEGANVLTF.

The chain couples TRBV12-3 or TRBV12-4 to TRBJ2-1; TCRdb returns TRBD2, unconfirmable since there is no DNA. There are 14 residues in the CDR3. CDR3 protein: CASSPSSSVGEQFF.

The chain carries TRBV6-6 and TRBJ2-2. The CDR3 runs 13 residues. Germline CDR1 reads MNHNY; CDR2 reads SVGAGI (reference sequence). The CDR3 spells CASSYPSDGELFF.

This chain joins TRBV4-1 and TRBJ1-1; TCRdb reports TRBD1, a call that lacks DNA to check it against. In germline, CDR1 is MGHRA, CDR2 YSYEKL. CDR3 size: 13 residues. CDR3 protein: CASNNRGTTEAFF.

The chain joins TRBV19 to TRBJ2-7; TCRdb gives TRBD1 as the D gene, but with no DNA this cannot be confirmed. Germline values: CDR1 LNHDA, CDR2 SQIVND (reference sequence). CDR3 length equals 18 residues. The CDR3 reads CASSGLPRDRVGAYEQYF.

This rearrangement joins TRBV20-1 to TRBJ2-7. Germline assignment: CDR1 DFQATT and CDR2 SNEGSKA (reference sequence). The CDR3 covers 12 residues. CDR3 protein: CSAIADTYEQYF.

The chain links TRBV19 to TRBJ2-5; there is no DNA to check the TCRdb D call of TRBD1. Germline V gene sequence: CDR1 LNHDA, CDR2 SQIVND (reference sequence). The CDR3 loop spans 13 amino acids. CDR3 in amino acids: CASSQGREETQYF.

V and J are TRBV7-9 and TRBJ2-5. The CDR3 spans 13 residues. The V gene's germline CDR1 is SEHNR and CDR2 FQNEAQ (reference sequence). CDR3 in amino acids: CASSFEEQETQYF.

V gene TRBV6-5 combines with J gene TRBJ2-7; there is no DNA to check the TCRdb D call of TRBD1. Germline V gene data show CDR1 as MNHEY and CDR2 as SVGAGI. CDR3 size: 15 residues. CDR3 loop: CASSYYSGQAYEQYF.

This chain joins TRBV10-3 and TRBJ1-1; TCRdb returns TRBD1, unconfirmable since there is no DNA. Per germline, CDR1 ENHRY and CDR2 SYGVKD. The CDR3 runs to 15 residues. This CDR3 is CAISESRQRNTEAFF.

V and J are TRBV20-1 and TRBJ2-3; without DNA, the TCRdb call of TRBD1 cannot be checked. This CDR3 contains 16 residues. Looked up from germline, CDR1 is DFQATT and CDR2 is SNEGSKA (reference sequence). The CDR3 reads CSARVRGTGSTDTQYF.

The rearrangement links TRBV21-1 to TRBJ1-5; TCRdb picks TRBD1, but there is no DNA to check that call. TRBV21-1 is a recognized pseudogene. This CDR3 has 14 amino acids. The CDR3 loop is CASSKLSGRQPQHF.